This T cell receptor (beta chain) was sequenced in a study of cytotoxic CD8 clonotypes in ibrutinib-treated CLL. Germline-derived CDR1 and CDR2 are LNHDA and SQIVND (reference sequence). This CDR3 has 16 amino acids. The V and J ends lost 8 bases and 1 base, in that order; junction bases with no gene match: 9. This clone was counted once. No antigen is known for it. The table came from immunoSEQ multiplex PCR; TCRdb's copy has only in-frame clones and leaves some out. Found here are over 100,000 clones, roughly 88% of them singletons; the top ten hold about 2%. Study-level findings and limits: Public clonotypes, found uncommonly, either contracted or stayed stable on treatment. An increase in clonality occurred at ibrutinib response, followed by a return toward baseline at progression.

V and J are TRBV19 and TRBJ1-3; TRBD1 agrees at 9 bases. Sequencing was performed on PBMCs, taken after 24 months of ibrutinib treatment. This TCR was recovered from a human donor with chronic lymphocytic leukemia. CDR3 amino acids: CASGSAGTGSGNTIYF. The CDR3 DNA reads as TGTGCCAGTGGTAGCGCCGGGACAGGGTCTGGAAACACCATATATTTT.